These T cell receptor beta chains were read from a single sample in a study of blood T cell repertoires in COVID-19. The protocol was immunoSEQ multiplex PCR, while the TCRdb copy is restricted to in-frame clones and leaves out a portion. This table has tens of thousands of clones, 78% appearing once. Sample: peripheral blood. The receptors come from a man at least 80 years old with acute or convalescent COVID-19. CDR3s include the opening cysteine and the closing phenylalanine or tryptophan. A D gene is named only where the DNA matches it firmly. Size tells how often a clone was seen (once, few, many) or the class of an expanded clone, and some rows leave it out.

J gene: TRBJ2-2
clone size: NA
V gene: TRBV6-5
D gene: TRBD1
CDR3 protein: CASSYLRQGPGELFF
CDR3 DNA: TGTGCCAGCAGTTATCTGAGACAGGGGCCCGGGGAGCTGTTTTTT

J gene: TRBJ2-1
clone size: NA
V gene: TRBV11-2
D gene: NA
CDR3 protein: CASSFLSGVYNEQFF
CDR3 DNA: TGTGCCAGCAGCTTTTTGTCCGGGGTCTACAATGAGCAGTTCTTC

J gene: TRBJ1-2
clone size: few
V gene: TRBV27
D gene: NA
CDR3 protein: CASSSPGFGNYGYTF
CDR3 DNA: TGTGCCAGCAGTTCGCCGGGTTTTGGTAACTATGGCTACACCTTC

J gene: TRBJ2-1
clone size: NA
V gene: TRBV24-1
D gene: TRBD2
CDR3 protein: CATSDWPGTSGSSSYNEQFF
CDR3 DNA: TGTGCCACCAGTGATTGGCCCGGGACTAGCGGGTCGAGCTCCTACAATGAGCAGTTCTTC

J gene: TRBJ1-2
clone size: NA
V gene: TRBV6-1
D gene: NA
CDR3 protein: CASSDPSAGNYGYTF
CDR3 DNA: TGTGCCAGCAGTGACCCATCGGCAGGAAACTATGGCTACACCTTC

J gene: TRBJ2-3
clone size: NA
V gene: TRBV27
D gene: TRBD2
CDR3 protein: CASSVSGATQYF
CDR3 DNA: TGTGCCAGCAGCGTTAGCGGGGCGACGCAGTATTTT

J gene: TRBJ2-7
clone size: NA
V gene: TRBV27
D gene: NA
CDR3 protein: CASSSYRESYEQYF
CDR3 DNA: TGTGCCAGCAGTTCGTACCGGGAGTCTTACGAGCAGTACTTC

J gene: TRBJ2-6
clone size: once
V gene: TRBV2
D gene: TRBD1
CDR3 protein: CAIPADRAGANVLTF
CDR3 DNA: TGTGCCATTCCGGCTGACAGGGCTGGCGCCAACGTCCTGACTTTC

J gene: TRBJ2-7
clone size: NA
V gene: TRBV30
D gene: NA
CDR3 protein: CAWNEGYRSSYEQYF
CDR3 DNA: TGTGCCTGGAATGAAGGATACAGGAGCTCCTACGAGCAGTACTTC

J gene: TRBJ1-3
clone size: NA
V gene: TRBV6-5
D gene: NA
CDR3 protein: CASSNRALSGNTIYF
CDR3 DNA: TGTGCCAGCTCGAACAGGGCTCTCTCTGGAAACACCATATATTTT

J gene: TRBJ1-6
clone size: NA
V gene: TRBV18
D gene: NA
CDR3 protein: CASSPKGLHRGLTSYNSPLHF
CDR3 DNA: TGTGCCAGCTCCCCGAAAGGTCTACACCGGGGGTTAACCTCCTATAATTCACCCCTCCACTTT

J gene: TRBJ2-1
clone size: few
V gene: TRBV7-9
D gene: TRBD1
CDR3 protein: CASSLSLGTGGRNEQFF
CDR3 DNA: TGTGCCAGCAGCCTATCCTTAGGGACAGGGGGCCGCAATGAGCAGTTCTTC

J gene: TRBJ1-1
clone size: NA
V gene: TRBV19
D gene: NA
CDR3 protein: CASSILYRESEAFF
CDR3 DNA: TGTGCCAGTAGTATCCTTTACAGGGAGAGTGAAGCTTTCTTT

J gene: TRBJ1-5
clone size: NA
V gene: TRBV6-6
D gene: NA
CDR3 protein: CASRIQGQPQHF
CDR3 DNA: TGTGCCAGCAGGATTCAGGGGCAGCCCCAGCATTTT

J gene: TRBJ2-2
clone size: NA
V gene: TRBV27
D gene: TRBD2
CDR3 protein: CASSLAGSGGGELFF
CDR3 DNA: TGTGCCAGCAGCCTCGCCGGGAGCGGGGGCGGGGAGCTGTTTTTT

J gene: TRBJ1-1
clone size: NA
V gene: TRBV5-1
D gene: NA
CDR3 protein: CASSLGPEMNTEAFF
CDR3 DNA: TGCGCCAGCAGCTTGGGCCCGGAGATGAACACTGAAGCTTTCTTT

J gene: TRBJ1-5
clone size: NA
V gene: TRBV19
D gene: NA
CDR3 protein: CASSSSVSGNSNQPQHF
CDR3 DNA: TGTGCCAGTAGTTCCTCGGTTAGCGGGAATAGCAATCAGCCCCAGCATTTT

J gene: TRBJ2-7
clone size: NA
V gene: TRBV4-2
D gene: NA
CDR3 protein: CASSQAGGDYEQYF
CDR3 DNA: TGTGCCAGCAGCCAAGCCGGTGGAGACTACGAGCAGTACTTC

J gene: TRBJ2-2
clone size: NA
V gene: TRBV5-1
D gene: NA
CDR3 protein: CASSPPGRGNTGELFF
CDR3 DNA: TGCGCCAGCAGCCCGCCTGGCAGGGGGAACACCGGGGAGCTGTTTTTT

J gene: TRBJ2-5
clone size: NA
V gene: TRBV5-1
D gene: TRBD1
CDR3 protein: CASSSGTGGYQETQYF
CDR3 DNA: TGCGCCAGCAGCTCCGGGACAGGGGGATACCAAGAGACCCAGTACTTC

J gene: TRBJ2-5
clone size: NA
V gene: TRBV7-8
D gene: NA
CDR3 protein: CASSLGLIQETQYF
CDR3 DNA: TGTGCCAGCAGCTTAGGTCTAATCCAAGAGACCCAGTACTTC

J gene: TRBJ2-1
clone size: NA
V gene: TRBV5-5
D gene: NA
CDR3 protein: CASSVHVVRSEQFF
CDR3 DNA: TGTGCCAGCAGCGTCCATGTGGTCCGGTCTGAGCAGTTCTTC

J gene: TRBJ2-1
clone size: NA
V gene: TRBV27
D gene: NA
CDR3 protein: CASSLSNRARNEQFF
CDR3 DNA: TGTGCCAGCAGTTTATCGAACAGGGCTAGAAATGAGCAGTTCTTC

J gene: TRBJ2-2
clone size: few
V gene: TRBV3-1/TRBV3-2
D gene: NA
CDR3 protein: CASSQLGGHTGELFF
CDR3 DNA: TGTGCCAGCAGCCAACTGGGGGGGCACACCGGGGAGCTGTTTTTT

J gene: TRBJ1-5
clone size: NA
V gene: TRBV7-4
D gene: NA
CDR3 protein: CASSLPGLRNSNQPQHF
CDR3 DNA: TGTGCCAGCAGCTTACCCGGACTGAGGAATAGCAATCAGCCCCAGCATTTT

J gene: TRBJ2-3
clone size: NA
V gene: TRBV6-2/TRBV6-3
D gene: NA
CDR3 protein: CASSYEKGGGTDTQYF
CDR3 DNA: TGTGCCAGCAGTTACGAGAAAGGGGGGGGCACAGATACGCAGTATTTT

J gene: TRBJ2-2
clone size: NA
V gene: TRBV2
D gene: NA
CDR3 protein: CASSRGANTGELFF
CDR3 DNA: TGTGCCAGCAGTAGGGGTGCGAACACCGGGGAGCTGTTTTTT

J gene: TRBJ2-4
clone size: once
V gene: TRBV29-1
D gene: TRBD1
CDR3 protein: CSGARGRENIQYF
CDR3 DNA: TGCAGCGGGGCCAGGGGGCGGGAAAACATTCAGTACTTC

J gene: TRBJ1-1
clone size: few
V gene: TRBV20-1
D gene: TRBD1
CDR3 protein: CSASPDRGLRAFF
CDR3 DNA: TGCAGTGCTAGTCCCGACAGGGGGCTGCGAGCTTTCTTT

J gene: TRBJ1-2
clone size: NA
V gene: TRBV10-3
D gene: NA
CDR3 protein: CAISVTTGVQYGYTF
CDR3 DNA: TGTGCCATCAGCGTCACCACCGGGGTACAGTATGGCTACACCTTC

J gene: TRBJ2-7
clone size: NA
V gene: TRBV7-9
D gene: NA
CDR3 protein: CASSLGGGTPKEYF
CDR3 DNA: TGTGCCAGCAGCTTAGGGGGTGGGACACCCAAGGAGTACTTC

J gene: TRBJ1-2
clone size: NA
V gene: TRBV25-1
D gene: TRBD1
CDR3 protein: CASRGQNYGYTF
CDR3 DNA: TGTGCCAGCCGGGGACAGAACTATGGCTACACCTTC

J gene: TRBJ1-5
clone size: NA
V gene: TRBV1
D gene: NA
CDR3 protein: CTSSHTRGSDQPQHF
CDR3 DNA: TGCACCAGCAGCCATACCCGAGGTTCGGATCAGCCCCAGCATTTT

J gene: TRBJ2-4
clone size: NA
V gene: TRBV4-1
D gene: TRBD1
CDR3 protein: CASSPSGQNKNIQYF
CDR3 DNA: TGCGCCAGCAGCCCCTCGGGACAGAACAAAAACATTCAGTACTTC

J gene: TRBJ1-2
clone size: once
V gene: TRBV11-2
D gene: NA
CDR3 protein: CASSLAGAGYGYTF
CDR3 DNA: TGTGCCAGCAGCTTAGCAGGGGCTGGCTATGGCTACACCTTC

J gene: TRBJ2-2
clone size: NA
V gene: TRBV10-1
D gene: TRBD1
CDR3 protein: CASSDLPGGEDTGELFF
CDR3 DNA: TGCGCCAGCAGTGACCTCCCAGGGGGCGAAGACACCGGGGAGCTGTTTTTT

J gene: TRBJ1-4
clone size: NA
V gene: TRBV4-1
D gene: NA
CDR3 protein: CASSQGFDREKLFF
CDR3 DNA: TGCGCCAGCAGCCAGGGATTCGACAGGGAAAAACTGTTTTTT

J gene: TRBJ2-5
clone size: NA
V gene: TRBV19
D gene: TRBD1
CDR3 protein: CASSVRTGGQETQYF
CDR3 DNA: TGTGCCAGTAGTGTCCGGACAGGGGGCCAAGAGACCCAGTACTTC

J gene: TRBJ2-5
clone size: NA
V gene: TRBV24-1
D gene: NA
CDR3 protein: CATSRLGPYGTQYF
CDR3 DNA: TGTGCCACCAGCCGACTAGGCCCGTATGGGACCCAGTACTTC

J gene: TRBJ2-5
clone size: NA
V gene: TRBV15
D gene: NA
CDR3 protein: CATSRDRGGSETQYF
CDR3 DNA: TGTGCCACCAGCAGAGATCGTGGAGGGAGTGAGACCCAGTACTTC

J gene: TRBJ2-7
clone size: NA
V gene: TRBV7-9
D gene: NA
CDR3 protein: CASSVLASQLSSYEQYF
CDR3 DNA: TGTGCCAGCAGCGTCCTAGCCAGCCAGTTAAGCTCCTACGAGCAGTACTTC

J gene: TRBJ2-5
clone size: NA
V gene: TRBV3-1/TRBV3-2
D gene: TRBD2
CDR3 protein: CASSLTSYIETQYF
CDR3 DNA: TGTGCCAGCAGTCTGACTAGCTACATAGAGACCCAGTACTTC

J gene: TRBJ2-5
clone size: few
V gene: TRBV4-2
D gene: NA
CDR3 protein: CASSQNHLWGGEETQYF
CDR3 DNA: TGTGCCAGCAGCCAAAATCATCTCTGGGGGGGCGAGGAGACCCAGTACTTC

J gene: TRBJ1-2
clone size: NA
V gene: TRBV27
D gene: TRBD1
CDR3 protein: CASRTTGTYGYTF
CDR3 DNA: TGTGCCAGCAGAACGACAGGGACCTATGGCTACACCTTC